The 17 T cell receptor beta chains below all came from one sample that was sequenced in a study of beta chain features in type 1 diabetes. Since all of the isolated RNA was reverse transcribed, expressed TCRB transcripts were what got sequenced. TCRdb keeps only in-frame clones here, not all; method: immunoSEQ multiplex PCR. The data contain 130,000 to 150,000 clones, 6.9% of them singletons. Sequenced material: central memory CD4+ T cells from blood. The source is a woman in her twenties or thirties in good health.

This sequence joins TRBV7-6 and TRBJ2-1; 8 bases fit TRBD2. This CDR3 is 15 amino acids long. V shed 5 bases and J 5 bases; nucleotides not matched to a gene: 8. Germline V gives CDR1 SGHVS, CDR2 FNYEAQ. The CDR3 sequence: CASSPRGSGNNEQFF. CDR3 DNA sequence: TGTGCCAGCAGCCCTCGAGGTAGCGGGAACAATGAGCAGTTCTTC. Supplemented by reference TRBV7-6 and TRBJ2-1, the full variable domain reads GAGVSQSPRYKVTKRGQDVALRCDPISGHVSLYWYRQALGQGPEFLTYFNYEAQQDKSGLPNDRFSAERPEGSISTLTIQRTEQRDSAMYRCASSPRGSGNNEQFFGPGTRLTVL.

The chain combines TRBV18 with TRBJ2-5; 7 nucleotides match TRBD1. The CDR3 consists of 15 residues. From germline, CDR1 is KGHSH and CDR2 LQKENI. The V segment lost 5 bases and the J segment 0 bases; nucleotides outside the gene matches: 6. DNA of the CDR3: TGTGCCAGCTCAACCGGGACAGACCACCAAGAGACCCAGTACTTC. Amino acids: CASSTGTDHQETQYF.

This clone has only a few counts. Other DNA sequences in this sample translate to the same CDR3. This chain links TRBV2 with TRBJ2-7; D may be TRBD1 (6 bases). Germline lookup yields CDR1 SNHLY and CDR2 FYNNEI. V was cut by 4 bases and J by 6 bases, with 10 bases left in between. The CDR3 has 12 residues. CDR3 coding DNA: TGTGCCAGCAGTGTACAGGGCGCCGAGCAGTACTTC. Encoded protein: CASSVQGAEQYF. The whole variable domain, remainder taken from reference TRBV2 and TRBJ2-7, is EPEVTQTPSHQVTQMGQEVILRCVPISNHLYFYWYRQILGQKVEFLVSFYNNEISEKSEIFDDQFSVERPDGSNFTLKIRSTKLEDSAMYFCASSVQGAEQYFGPGTRLTVT.

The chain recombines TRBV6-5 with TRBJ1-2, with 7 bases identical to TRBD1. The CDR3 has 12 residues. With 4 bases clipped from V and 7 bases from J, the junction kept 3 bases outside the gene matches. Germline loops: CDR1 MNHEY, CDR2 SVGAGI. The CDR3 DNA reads TGTGCCAGCAGTTCTGACAGGGTTGGCTACACCTTC. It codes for CASSSDRVGYTF.

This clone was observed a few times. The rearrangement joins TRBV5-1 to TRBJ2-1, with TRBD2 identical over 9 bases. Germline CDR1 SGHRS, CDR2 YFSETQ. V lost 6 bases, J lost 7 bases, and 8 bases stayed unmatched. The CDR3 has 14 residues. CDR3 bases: TGCGCCAGCAACATAGCGGGAGCCGTGAATGAGCAGTTCTTC. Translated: CASNIAGAVNEQFF.

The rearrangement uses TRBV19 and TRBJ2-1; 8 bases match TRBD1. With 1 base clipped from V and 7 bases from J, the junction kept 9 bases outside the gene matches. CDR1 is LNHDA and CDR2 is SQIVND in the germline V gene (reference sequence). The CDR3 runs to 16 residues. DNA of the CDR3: TGTGCCAGTAGTATAGGGAGGGGGACAGGCGGTAATGAGCAGTTCTTC. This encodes CASSIGRGTGGNEQFF.

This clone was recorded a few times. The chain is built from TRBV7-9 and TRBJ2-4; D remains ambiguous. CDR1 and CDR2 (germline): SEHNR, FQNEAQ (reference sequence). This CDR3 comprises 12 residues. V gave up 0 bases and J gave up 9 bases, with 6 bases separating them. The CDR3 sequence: CASSLALGIQYF. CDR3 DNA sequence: TGTGCCAGCAGCTTAGCCCTAGGCATTCAGTACTTC.

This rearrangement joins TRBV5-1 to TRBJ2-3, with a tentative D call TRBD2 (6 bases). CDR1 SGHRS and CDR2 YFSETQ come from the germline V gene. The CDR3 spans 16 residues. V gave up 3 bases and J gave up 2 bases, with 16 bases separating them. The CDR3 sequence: CASSSGTGVFTDTQYF. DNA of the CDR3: TGCGCCAGCAGCTCCGGGACGGGGGTTTTCACAGATACGCAGTATTTT.

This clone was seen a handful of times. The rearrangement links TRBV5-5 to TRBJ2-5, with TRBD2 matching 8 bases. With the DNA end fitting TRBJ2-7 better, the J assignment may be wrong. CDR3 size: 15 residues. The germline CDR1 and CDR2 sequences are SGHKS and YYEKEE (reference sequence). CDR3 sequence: CASSLAAGGSHEQYF. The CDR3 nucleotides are TGTGCCAGCAGCTTGGCGGCGGGAGGATCTCACGAGCAGTACTTC.

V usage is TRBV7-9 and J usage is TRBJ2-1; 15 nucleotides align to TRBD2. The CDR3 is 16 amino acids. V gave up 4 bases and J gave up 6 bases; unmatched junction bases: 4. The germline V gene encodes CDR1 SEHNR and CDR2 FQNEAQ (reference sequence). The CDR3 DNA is TGTGCCAGCAGCTCGGGACTAGCGGGAGGTCGCAATGAGCAGTTCTTC. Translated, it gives CASSSGLAGGRNEQFF.

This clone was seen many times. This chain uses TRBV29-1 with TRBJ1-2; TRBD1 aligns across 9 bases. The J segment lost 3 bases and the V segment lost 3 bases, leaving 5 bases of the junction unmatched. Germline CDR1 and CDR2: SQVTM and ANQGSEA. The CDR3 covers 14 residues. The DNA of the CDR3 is TGCAGCGTTGATCGGACAGGGGATGACTATGGCTACACCTTC. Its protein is CSVDRTGDDYGYTF.

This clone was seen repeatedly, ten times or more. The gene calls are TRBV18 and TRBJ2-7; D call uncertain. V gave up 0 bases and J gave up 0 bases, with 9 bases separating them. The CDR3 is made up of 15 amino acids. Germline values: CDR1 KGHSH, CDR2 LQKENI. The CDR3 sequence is CASSPPYTSSYEQYF. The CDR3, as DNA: TGTGCCAGCTCACCACCGTATACGAGCTCCTACGAGCAGTACTTC. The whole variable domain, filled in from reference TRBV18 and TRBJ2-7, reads NAGVMQNPRHLVRRRGQEARLRCSPMKGHSHVYWYRQLPEEGLKFMVYLQKENIIDESGMPKERFSAEFPKEGPSILRIQQVVRGDSAAYFCASSPPYTSSYEQYFGPGTRLTVT.

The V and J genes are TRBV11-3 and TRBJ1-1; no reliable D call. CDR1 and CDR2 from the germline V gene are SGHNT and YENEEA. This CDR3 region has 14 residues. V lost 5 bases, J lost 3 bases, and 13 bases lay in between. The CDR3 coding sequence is TGTGCCAGCAGCCCCGGGATGACGGACACTGAAGCTTTCTTT. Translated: CASSPGMTDTEAFF.

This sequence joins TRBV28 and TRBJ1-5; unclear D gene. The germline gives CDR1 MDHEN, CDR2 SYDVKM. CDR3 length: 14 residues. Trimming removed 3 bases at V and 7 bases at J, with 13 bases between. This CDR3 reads CASSFTELHQPQHF. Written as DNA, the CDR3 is TGTGCCAGCAGTTTTACGGAGCTACACCAGCCCCAGCATTTT.

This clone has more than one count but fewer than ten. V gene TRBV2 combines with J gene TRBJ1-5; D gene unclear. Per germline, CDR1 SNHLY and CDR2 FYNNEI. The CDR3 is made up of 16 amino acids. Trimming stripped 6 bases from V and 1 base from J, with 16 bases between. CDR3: CASSPRLNRSNQPQHF. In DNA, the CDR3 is TGTGCCAGCAGCCCTCGTTTAAACAGAAGCAATCAGCCCCAGCATTTT.

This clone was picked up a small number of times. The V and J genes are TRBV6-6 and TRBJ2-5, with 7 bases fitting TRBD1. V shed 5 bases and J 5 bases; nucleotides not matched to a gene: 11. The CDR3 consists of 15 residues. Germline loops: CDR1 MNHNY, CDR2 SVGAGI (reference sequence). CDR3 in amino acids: CASSNLGGGQETQYF. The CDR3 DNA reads TGTGCCAGCAGTAACCTAGGGGGCGGACAGGAGACCCAGTACTTC.

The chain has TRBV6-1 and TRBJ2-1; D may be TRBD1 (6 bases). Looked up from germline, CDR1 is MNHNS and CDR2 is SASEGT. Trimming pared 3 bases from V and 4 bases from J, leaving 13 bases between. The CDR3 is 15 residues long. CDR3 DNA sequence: TGTGCCAGCAGTGATCACAGGGACATATACAATGAGCAGTTCTTC. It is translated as CASSDHRDIYNEQFF.